Each of the 26 T cell receptor beta chains below was sequenced from the same sample in a study of T-cell reconstitution after alpha-beta-depleted transplantation in children. The authors prepared the TCRbeta library with unique molecular identifiers. Each CDR3 protein gets one entry after TCRdb re-called the PCR reads with MiXCR. The sample records 200,000 to 250,000 distinct CDR3 sequences, more than 20% being singletons. Here the sequenced sample was PBMCs, taken before TCRalphabeta/CD19-depleted stem cell transplant. These receptors were taken from a girl aged 2 to 10 with Fanconi anemia, due to receive a stem cell transplant.

This clonotype has at least ten counts. Here the CDR3 DNA reads TGTGCCAGCAGTTTTGCACAGGGGGAATCGTACCAAGAGACCCAGTACTTC. Translated: CASSFAQGESYQETQYF. The chain links TRBV28 to TRBJ2-5; 8 bases are a match to TRBD1. CDR1 is MDHEN and CDR2 is SYDVKM in the germline V gene. CDR3 size: 17 residues. Trimming took 3 bases from V and 0 from J; bases not matched to a gene: 9.

This clonotype was picked up a small number of times. This rearrangement joins TRBV25-1 to TRBJ2-1, with no clear D. CDR3 size: 15 residues. Germline-derived CDR1 and CDR2 are MGHDK and SYGVNS. Trimming cost V 5 bases and J 5 bases, with 16 bases left between them. CDR3 DNA: TGTGCCAGCAGTCCTTTTCACAACCCGCACAATGAGCAGTTCTTC. Translation: CASSPFHNPHNEQFF.

The chain links TRBV5-1 to TRBJ2-5; D is ambiguous. Trimming stripped 3 bases from V and 2 bases from J, with 8 bases between. The CDR3 is 13 residues long. Per germline, CDR1 SGHRS and CDR2 YFSETQ. The CDR3 loop reads CASSSTPQETQYF. The CDR3, as DNA: TGCGCCAGCAGCTCGACTCCACAAGAGACCCAGTACTTC.

This clonotype was recorded many times. The gene calls are TRBV12-3 or TRBV12-4 and TRBJ2-2, with 7 bases matching TRBD1. V shed 8 bases and J 2 bases; nucleotides not matched to a gene: 8. This CDR3 has 15 residues. CDR3 residues: CASGLTGLNTGELFF. DNA of the CDR3: TGTGCCAGCGGATTGACAGGGCTTAACACCGGGGAGCTGTTTTTT.

The sample holds many counts of this clonotype. The chain has TRBV5-1 and TRBJ2-2; 8 bases match TRBD1. Trimming took 4 bases from V and 5 from J; bases not matched to a gene: 4. This CDR3 region has 14 residues. CDR1 and CDR2 from the germline V gene are SGHRS and YFSETQ. The CDR3 here is CASSVTGVTGELFF. CDR3 in DNA: TGCGCCAGCAGCGTGACAGGGGTGACCGGGGAGCTGTTTTTT.

This clonotype came up many times. The V gene is TRBV6-6, the J gene TRBJ1-1; 8 bases map to TRBD1. Germline assignment: CDR1 MNHNY and CDR2 SVGAGI (reference sequence). The trim removed 4 bases at V and 10 bases at J, leaving 8 bases unmatched. The CDR3 is 13 amino acids. The CDR3 nucleotides are TGTGCCAGCAGTTCCTTGCGGACAGGGACAGCTTTCTTT. It translates to CASSSLRTGTAFF.

This clonotype was counted many times. The chain has TRBV20-1 and TRBJ2-3; 7 bases fit TRBD2. Germline loops: CDR1 DFQATT, CDR2 SNEGSKA (reference sequence). This CDR3 has 15 residues. J gave up 3 bases and V 5 bases, and 11 bases lay outside the gene matches. Here the CDR3 reads CSARRAGMLTDTQYF. As DNA, the CDR3 is TGCAGTGCTCGAAGAGCGGGGATGTTAACAGATACGCAGTATTTT.

In its sample, this clonotype was seen many times. V and J are TRBV20-1 and TRBJ2-1, with D uncertain. The CDR3 extends over 14 amino acids. The germline CDR1 and CDR2 sequences are DFQATT and SNEGSKA (reference sequence). V shed 3 bases and J shed 2 bases, with 11 bases lying between them. CDR3 loop: CSASLENPYNEQFF. In DNA form, the CDR3 reads TGCAGTGCTAGTTTGGAGAACCCCTACAATGAGCAGTTCTTC.

Regarding this clonotype: At one end the junction does not follow the germline gene, possibly because of a read error. The chain joins TRBV5-1 to TRBJ2-7, with D unclear. CDR1 SGHRS and CDR2 YFSETQ come from the germline V gene. The CDR3 covers 12 residues. CDR3 sequence: CASSLASSEQYF. CDR3 in DNA: TGCGCCAGCAGCTTGGCTTCCTCCGAGCAGTACTTC. Looking up the rest from reference TRBV5-1 and TRBJ2-7 gives the full variable domain: KAGVTQTPRYLIKTRGQQVTLSCSPISGHRSVSWYQQTPGQGLQFLFEYFSETQRNKGNFPGRFSGRQFSNSRSEMNVSTLELGDSALYLCASSLASSEQYFGPGTRLTVT.

The chain is built from TRBV29-1 and TRBJ1-1; D is uncertain. The CDR3 runs to 12 residues. Germline CDR1 is SQVTM and CDR2 is ANQGSEA. V gave up 7 bases and J gave up 5 bases, with 14 bases separating them. DNA of the CDR3: TGCAGCGCCGGACCCCCCGGGACTGAAGCTTTCTTT. Its protein product is CSAGPPGTEAFF.

This clonotype was seen more than once but under ten times. The chain couples TRBV20-1 to TRBJ2-7; TRBD1 is a possible D gene (6 bases). Trimming cost V 7 bases and J 4 bases, with 14 bases left between them. The CDR3 is 12 residues long. Germline values: CDR1 DFQATT, CDR2 SNEGSKA (reference sequence). The CDR3 region has the DNA TGCAGTGTAAGGGGGACGCATTACGAGCAGTACTTC. It translates to CSVRGTHYEQYF.

This clonotype was recorded many times. The J gene is TRBJ2-3, the V gene TRBV12-3 or TRBV12-4; tentative D call: TRBD2 (6 bases). CDR3 size: 14 residues. V was cut by 3 bases and J by 2 bases, with 9 bases left in between. CDR3 region: CASSLGGNTDTQYF. The CDR3 nucleotides read TGTGCCAGCAGTTTGGGGGGAAACACAGATACGCAGTATTTT.

The chain links TRBV27 to TRBJ2-1, with D possibly TRBD1 on 6 matching bases. The CDR3 totals 16 residues. V shed 0 bases and J shed 7 bases, with 16 bases lying between them. CDR1 is MNHEY and CDR2 is SMNVEV in the germline V gene (reference sequence). CDR3 DNA sequence: TGTGCCAGCAGTTTATCTCTGGGGAATAGGGGGAATGAGCAGTTCTTC. It is translated as CASSLSLGNRGNEQFF.

This clonotype was counted between two and nine times. CDR3 coding DNA: TGTGCCAGCAGTTGGGCAGGGGGGTCCTACGAGCAGTACTTC. It encodes CASSWAGGSYEQYF. The chain links TRBV28 to TRBJ2-7; the D gene is possibly TRBD1 (7 bases). Germline values: CDR1 MDHEN, CDR2 SYDVKM. V shed 4 bases and J shed 1 base, with 11 bases lying between them. This CDR3 is 14 amino acids long.

The chain links TRBV11-3 to TRBJ2-1; possible D gene TRBD1, 6 bases. Trimming took off 5 bases at V and 5 bases at J, with 16 bases between the two ends. This CDR3 contains 15 residues. CDR1 and CDR2 from the germline V gene are SGHNT and YENEEA. The CDR3 protein is CASSPWDTTHNEQFF. CDR3 in DNA: TGTGCCAGCAGCCCATGGGACACGACCCACAATGAGCAGTTCTTC.

The chain employs TRBV29-1 and TRBJ1-3, with unresolved D. V shed 3 bases and J shed 2 bases, with 8 bases lying between them. Looked up from germline, CDR1 is SQVTM and CDR2 is ANQGSEA. The CDR3 is 13 amino acids. For the CDR3, the DNA is TGCAGCGTTGATTTGGGAACTGGAAACACCATATATTTT. Residues: CSVDLGTGNTIYF.

The chain carries TRBV20-1 and TRBJ2-5; perhaps D is TRBD1 or TRBD2 (5 bases each). V was shortened by 6 bases and J by 2 bases, with 13 bases between the two germline ends. The CDR3 has 13 residues. CDR1 DFQATT and CDR2 SNEGSKA come from the germline V gene (reference sequence). Here the CDR3 DNA reads TGCAGTGCCCAACGGGGCATTCAAGAGACCCAGTACTTC. Translated: CSAQRGIQETQYF.

This clonotype was seen a handful of times. The genes are TRBV29-1 and TRBJ2-1; tentative D call: TRBD1 (6 bases). Trimming removed 6 bases from V and 1 base from J, with 13 bases in between. Germline V gene data show CDR1 as SQVTM and CDR2 as ANQGSEA. There are 14 residues in the CDR3. The DNA for the CDR3 is TGCAGCGTAAACAGGGAACCTTCCTACAATGAGCAGTTCTTC. Translation gives CSVNREPSYNEQFF.

This clonotype showed up many times. The chain is built from TRBV20-1 and TRBJ1-2; TRBD1 is a possible D gene (6 bases). The CDR3 is made up of 18 amino acids. The V end was cut by 6 bases, the J end by 7 bases, with 33 bases between. The V gene's germline CDR1 is DFQATT and CDR2 SNEGSKA (reference sequence). CDR3 protein: CSAVPWDRATGGFRGYTF. The CDR3 DNA sequence: TGCAGTGCCGTACCCTGGGATCGGGCGACAGGAGGTTTCCGTGGCTACACCTTC.

This clonotype was recorded many times. The chain uses TRBV5-1 and TRBJ2-1; 11 bases fit TRBD2. With V trimmed by 0 bases and J by 4 bases, 3 bases remained unmatched. Per germline, CDR1 SGHRS and CDR2 YFSETQ. This CDR3 spans 16 amino acids. Here the CDR3 reads CASSLAGLAEYNEQFF. CDR3 bases: TGCGCCAGCAGCTTGGCGGGACTAGCGGAGTACAATGAGCAGTTCTTC.

This clonotype was picked up many times. This chain joins TRBV20-1 and TRBJ2-1; the match to TRBD2 covers 9 bases. Trimming removed 3 bases from V and 1 base from J; junction bases left unmatched: 1. This CDR3 is 14 amino acids long. CDR1 is DFQATT and CDR2 is SNEGSKA in the germline V gene (reference sequence). The CDR3 bases are TGCAGTGCTAGGCGGGGGGGGTCCTACAATGAGCAGTTCTTC. Encoded protein: CSARRGGSYNEQFF.

The chain couples TRBV6-2 or TRBV6-3 to TRBJ2-4; D gene uncertain. Trimming left V 0 bases short and J 5 bases short, with 8 bases between. From germline, CDR1 is MNHEY and CDR2 SVGEGT. The CDR3 is 14 residues long. CDR3 amino acids: CASSYSRRQNIQYF. The CDR3 DNA reads as TGTGCCAGCAGTTACTCGCGTAGACAAAACATTCAGTACTTC.

The rearrangement links TRBV12-3 or TRBV12-4 to TRBJ2-7; D is possibly TRBD1 or TRBD2 (5 bases each). Between the trimmed V and J ends, which lost 5 bases and 2 bases, there was a span of 13 bases. The CDR3 runs to 14 residues. The CDR3 is CASSPSGPAYEQYF. As DNA, the CDR3 is TGTGCCAGCAGTCCATCGGGACCGGCCTACGAGCAGTACTTC.

This clonotype was seen a handful of times. The rearrangement links TRBV5-1 to TRBJ2-5, with TRBD1 matching 7 bases. The trim removed 0 bases at V and 4 bases at J, leaving 9 bases unmatched. The germline V gene has CDR1 SGHRS and CDR2 YFSETQ. CDR3 length: 16 amino acids. Here the CDR3 reads CASSLEPTGDGETQYF. As DNA, the CDR3 is TGCGCCAGCAGCTTGGAACCTACAGGGGATGGAGAGACCCAGTACTTC.

The gene calls are TRBV29-1 and TRBJ2-7; TRBD2 matches 7 bases. The CDR3 covers 11 residues. Trimming cost V 3 bases and J 6 bases; bases outside gene matches: 2. The germline V gene encodes CDR1 SQVTM and CDR2 ANQGSEA. The CDR3 nucleotides are TGCAGCGTTGATGGGGGGGGCGAGCAGTACTTC. Its protein product is CSVDGGGEQYF.

As for this clonotype: Just one base apart from a much larger clone, this may be a read error. The chain is built from TRBV12-3 or TRBV12-4 and TRBJ1-2; 10 bases are shared with TRBD1. This CDR3 contains 13 residues. J gave up 4 bases and V 5 bases, and 1 base lay outside the gene matches. CDR3 sequence: CASSRDRGYGYTF. In DNA, the CDR3 is TGTGCCAGCAGTCGGGACAGGGGCTATGGCTACACCTTC.